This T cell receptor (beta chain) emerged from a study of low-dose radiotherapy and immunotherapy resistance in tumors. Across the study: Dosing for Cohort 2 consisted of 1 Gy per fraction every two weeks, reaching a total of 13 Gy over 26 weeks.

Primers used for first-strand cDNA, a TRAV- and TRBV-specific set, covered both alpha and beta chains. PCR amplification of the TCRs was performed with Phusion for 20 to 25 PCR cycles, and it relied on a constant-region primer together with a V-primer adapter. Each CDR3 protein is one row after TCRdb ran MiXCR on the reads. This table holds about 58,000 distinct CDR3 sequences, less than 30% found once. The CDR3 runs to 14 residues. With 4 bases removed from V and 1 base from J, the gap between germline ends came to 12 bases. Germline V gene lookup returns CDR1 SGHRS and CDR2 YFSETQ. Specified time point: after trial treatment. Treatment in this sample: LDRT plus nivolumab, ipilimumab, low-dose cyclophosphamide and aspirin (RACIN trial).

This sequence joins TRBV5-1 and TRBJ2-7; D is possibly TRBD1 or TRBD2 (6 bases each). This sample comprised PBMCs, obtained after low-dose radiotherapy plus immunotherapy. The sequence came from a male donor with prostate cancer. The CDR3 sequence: CASSPLGGSYEQYF. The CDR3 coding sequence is TGCGCCAGCAGCCCCCTAGGGGGGTCCTACGAGCAGTACTTC. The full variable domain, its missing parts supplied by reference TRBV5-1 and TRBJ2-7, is KAGVTQTPRYLIKTRGQQVTLSCSPISGHRSVSWYQQTPGQGLQFLFEYFSETQRNKGNFPGRFSGRQFSNSRSEMNVSTLELGDSALYLCASSPLGGSYEQYFGPGTRLTVT.